What follows are 18 T cell receptor beta chains derived from one specimen sequenced in a study of tumor-infiltrating lymphocytes in localized non-small cell lung cancer. Profiled with immunoSEQ multiplex PCR; TCRdb holds only in-frame clones, not every one. The sample contains about 12,000 clones, roughly 64% of which appear only once. Sequences were obtained from lung tumor tissue. These receptors all stem from a human donor with non-small cell lung cancer.

V is TRBV11-1 and J is TRBJ2-1; possible D gene TRBD1, 6 bases. Germline CDR1 and CDR2: SGHAT and FQDESV (reference sequence). Trimming cost V 5 bases and J 3 bases, with 14 bases left between them. The CDR3 totals 15 residues. DNA for the CDR3: TGTGCCAGCAGCCGGACAGATACGTTCTACAATGAGCAGTTCTTC. It yields the protein CASSRTDTFYNEQFF.

This chain links TRBV11-2 with TRBJ2-7; 7 bases align to TRBD1. Trimming took 4 bases from V and 3 from J; bases not matched to a gene: 9. CDR3 length equals 15 residues. Germline loops: CDR1 SGHAT, CDR2 FQNNGV. CDR3 residues: CASSSYLTGIYEQYF. Written as DNA, the CDR3 is TGTGCCAGCAGCTCTTACCTGACAGGGATCTACGAGCAGTACTTC.

The V and J genes are TRBV2 and TRBJ2-5, with D possibly TRBD1 on 6 matching bases. The germline gives CDR1 SNHLY, CDR2 FYNNEI. The CDR3 consists of 16 residues. Trimming cost V 6 bases and J 2 bases, with 19 bases left between them. The DNA for the CDR3 is TGTGCCAGCAGGATCGGACAGCCGGCAATTCAAGAGACCCAGTACTTC. As protein: CASRIGQPAIQETQYF.

This clone ranks as medium-sized. The chain recombines TRBV29-1 with TRBJ2-5, with D possibly matching TRBD2 (5 bases). Germline CDR1 is SQVTM and CDR2 is ANQGSEA. The CDR3 spans 14 residues. The germline V and J ends were trimmed by 0 bases and 4 bases, with 12 bases remaining between them. In nucleotides, the CDR3 is TGCAGCGTTGAAGATCAAGGGAGCGGAGAGACCCAGTACTTC. It specifies CSVEDQGSGETQYF.

Only one count was recorded for this clone. This rearrangement joins TRBV11-2 to TRBJ2-5; maybe TRBD1 (6 bases). V was trimmed by 7 bases and J by 2 bases, leaving 11 bases between them. Germline assignment: CDR1 SGHAT and CDR2 FQNNGV. The CDR3 length is 13 residues. CDR3 sequence reads: CASNGQPQETQYF. In DNA, the CDR3 is TGTGCCAGCAACGGACAGCCTCAAGAGACCCAGTACTTC.

The chain has TRBV30 and TRBJ2-4; D not resolved. The CDR3 has 14 residues. The germline gives CDR1 GTSNPN, CDR2 SVGIG (reference sequence). Deletions cut 0 bases from V and 5 bases from J, with 11 bases between. This chain's CDR3 is CAWSVRGGQNIQYF. CDR3 in DNA: TGTGCCTGGAGTGTACGCGGCGGACAAAACATTCAGTACTTC.

This rearrangement joins TRBV4-1 to TRBJ1-5; D ambiguous. This CDR3 contains 16 residues. CDR1 is MGHRA and CDR2 is YSYEKL in the germline V gene. V gave up 2 bases and J gave up 2 bases, with 13 bases separating them. In nucleotides, the CDR3 is TGCGCCAGCAGCCAATTTCGAGAGAGAGGCAATCAGCCCCAGCATTTT. Encoded protein: CASSQFRERGNQPQHF.

This clone appeared once. The chain carries TRBV7-9 and TRBJ1-4; possibly TRBD1 for D (5 bases). Germline assignment: CDR1 SEHNR and CDR2 FQNEAQ (reference sequence). Deletions cut 3 bases from V and 5 bases from J, with 10 bases between. The CDR3 consists of 14 residues. The CDR3 DNA follows: TGTGCCAGCAGCTTGACAGCAGGAAATGAAAAACTGTTTTTT. Translation gives CASSLTAGNEKLFF.

V and J are TRBV5-1 and TRBJ2-5; 9 bases match TRBD2. Germline lookup yields CDR1 SGHRS and CDR2 YFSETQ. Unmatched junction bases numbered 1, after V lost 2 bases and J lost 2 bases. The CDR3 spans 14 residues. CDR3 sequence: CASSFTSGQETQYF. The CDR3 nucleotides are TGCGCCAGCAGCTTTACTAGCGGGCAAGAGACCCAGTACTTC. Drawing the rest from reference TRBV5-1 and TRBJ2-5, the complete variable domain is KAGVTQTPRYLIKTRGQQVTLSCSPISGHRSVSWYQQTPGQGLQFLFEYFSETQRNKGNFPGRFSGRQFSNSRSEMNVSTLELGDSALYLCASSFTSGQETQYFGPGTRLLVL.

In nucleotides, the CDR3 is TGCGCCACCAAGGGGTGTGACTACACCTACGAGCAGTACTTC. Residues: CATKGCDYTYEQYF. The rearrangement joins TRBV23-1 to TRBJ2-7; D possibly matches TRBD1 or TRBD2 (5 bases each). TRBV23-1 is an open reading frame whose function is uncertain. Trimming took 10 bases from V and 2 from J, leaving 18 bases between them. This CDR3 is built from 14 residues.

This chain joins TRBV2 and TRBJ1-1, with TRBD1 identical over 7 bases. The CDR3 loop spans 14 amino acids. V lost 5 bases, J lost 4 bases, and 7 bases stayed unmatched. CDR1 and CDR2 (germline): SNHLY, FYNNEI. The CDR3 nucleotides are TGTGCCAGCAGTTTTCAGGGGGTAGGCACTGAAGCTTTCTTT. It encodes CASSFQGVGTEAFF.

The chain couples TRBV7-9 to TRBJ2-2; D may be TRBD2 (6 bases). Trimming shortened V by 5 bases and J by 8 bases, and 15 bases separated the two germline ends. CDR1 and CDR2 from the germline V gene are SEHNR and FQNEAQ (reference sequence). This CDR3 is 14 amino acids long. CDR3 DNA: TGTGCCAGCAGCGGGGGGACCCCACGGGGGGAGCTGTTTTTT. This encodes CASSGGTPRGELFF.

The V call is TRBV28, the J call TRBJ1-6, with D hard to call. Germline CDR1 is MDHEN and CDR2 is SYDVKM. The CDR3 consists of 12 residues. V gave up 4 bases and J gave up 7 bases, with 5 bases separating them. The CDR3 nucleotides are TGTGCCAGCAGTTCCAACAATTCACCCCTCCACTTT. Translated: CASSSNNSPLHF.

This clone was detected only a few times. The chain is built from TRBV30 and TRBJ1-5; 8 nucleotides line up with TRBD1. Trimming cost V 2 bases and J 0 bases; bases outside gene matches: 6. Looked up from germline, CDR1 is GTSNPN and CDR2 is SVGIG (reference sequence). The length of the CDR3 is 16 residues. The CDR3 nucleotides are TGTGCCTGGAGTAGGGGGACAGGACATAGCAATCAGCCCCAGCATTTT. Its translation is CAWSRGTGHSNQPQHF.

The chain recombines TRBV27 with TRBJ1-4, with D hard to call. This CDR3 is built from 15 residues. Germline V gene sequence: CDR1 MNHEY, CDR2 SMNVEV (reference sequence). Trimming took off 3 bases at V and 0 bases at J, with 8 bases between the two ends. The CDR3, as DNA: TGTGCCAGCAGTTTTGGGATAGCAACTAATGAAAAACTGTTTTTT. Its translation: CASSFGIATNEKLFF.

The chain carries TRBV18 and TRBJ1-5; tentative D call: TRBD1 (5 bases). CDR1 and CDR2 (germline): KGHSH, LQKENI. The CDR3 consists of 13 residues. V was cut by 3 bases and J by 6 bases, with 9 bases left in between. CDR3 nucleotide sequence: TGTGCCAGCTCACCGGGCAGGGCTCAGCCCCAGCATTTT. Translation: CASSPGRAQPQHF.

The J gene is TRBJ2-3, the V gene TRBV5-1; D unresolved. Trimming pared 2 bases from V and 2 bases from J, leaving 12 bases between. This CDR3 is built from 15 residues. Germline values: CDR1 SGHRS, CDR2 YFSETQ. The CDR3 sequence is CASSFKGSATDTQYF. In DNA form, the CDR3 reads TGCGCCAGCAGCTTCAAGGGTTCCGCCACAGATACGCAGTATTTT. Supplemented by reference TRBV5-1 and TRBJ2-3, the full variable domain reads KAGVTQTPRYLIKTRGQQVTLSCSPISGHRSVSWYQQTPGQGLQFLFEYFSETQRNKGNFPGRFSGRQFSNSRSEMNVSTLELGDSALYLCASSFKGSATDTQYFGPGTRLTVL.

The J gene is TRBJ2-7, the V gene TRBV10-3; D possibly corresponds to TRBD1 (6 bases). The CDR3 spans 14 residues. The germline CDR1 and CDR2 sequences are ENHRY and SYGVKD. Trimming shortened V by 4 bases and J by 5 bases, and 15 bases separated the two germline ends. DNA for the CDR3: TGTGCCATCAGTGTGGAAGCAGGGGACCACGAGCAGTACTTC. It specifies CAISVEAGDHEQYF.